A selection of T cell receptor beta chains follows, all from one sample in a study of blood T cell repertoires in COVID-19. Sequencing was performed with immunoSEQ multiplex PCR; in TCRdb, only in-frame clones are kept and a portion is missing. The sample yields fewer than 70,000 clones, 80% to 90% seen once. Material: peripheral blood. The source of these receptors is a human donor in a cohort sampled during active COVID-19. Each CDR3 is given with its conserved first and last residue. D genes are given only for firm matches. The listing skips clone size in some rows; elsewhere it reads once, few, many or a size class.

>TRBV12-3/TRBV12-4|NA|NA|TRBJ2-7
CASSFRGREQYF
TGTGCCAGCAGTTTTAGAGGGCGTGAGCAGTACTTC
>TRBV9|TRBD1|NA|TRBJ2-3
CASSTWTGGTDTQYF
TGTGCCAGCAGCACCTGGACAGGGGGCACAGATACGCAGTATTTT
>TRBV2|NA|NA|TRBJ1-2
CASSGRSGLGGYTF
TGTGCCAGCAGTGGAAGGTCAGGGTTGGGTGGCTACACCTTC
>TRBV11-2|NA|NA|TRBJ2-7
CASSLLAGYEQYF
TGTGCCAGCAGCTTACTAGCTGGCTACGAGCAGTACTTC
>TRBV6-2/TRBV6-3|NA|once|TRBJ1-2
CASSPTATNYGYTF
TGTGCCAGCAGCCCGACAGCGACCAACTATGGCTACACCTTC
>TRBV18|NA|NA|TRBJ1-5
CASSQGMGNQPQHF
TGTGCCAGCTCACAGGGGATGGGCAATCAGCCCCAGCATTTT
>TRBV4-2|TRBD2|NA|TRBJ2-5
CASSQDASGGVETQYF
TGTGCCAGCAGCCAAGATGCTAGCGGGGGGGTAGAGACCCAGTACTTC
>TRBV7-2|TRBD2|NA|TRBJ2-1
CASSLVGTRAVFGNEQFF
TGTGCCAGCAGCTTAGTCGGGACTAGGGCGGTGTTTGGGAATGAGCAGTTCTTC
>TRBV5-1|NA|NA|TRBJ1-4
CASSPRGGLEKLFF
TGCGCCAGCAGCCCGAGGGGAGGGCTTGAAAAACTGTTTTTT
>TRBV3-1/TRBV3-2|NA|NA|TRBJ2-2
CASSLGTIKNTGELFF
TGTGCCAGCAGCCTCGGGACAATAAAGAACACCGGGGAGCTGTTTTTT
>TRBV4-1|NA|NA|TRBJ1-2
CASSRDTNYGYTF
TGCGCCAGCAGCAGGGACACTAACTATGGCTACACCTTC
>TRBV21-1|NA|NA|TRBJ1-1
CASSRGRGGTEAFF
TGTGCCAGCAGCAGGGGTCGGGGGGGCACTGAAGCTTTCTTT
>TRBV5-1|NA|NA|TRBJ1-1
CASSFAGARTEAFF
TGCGCCAGCAGTTTTGCGGGGGCACGCACTGAAGCTTTCTTT
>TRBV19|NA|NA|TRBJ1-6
CASSIADSSPLHF
TGTGCCAGTAGTATAGCCGACAGTTCACCCCTCCACTTT
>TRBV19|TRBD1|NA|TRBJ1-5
CASSIDRVQPQHF
TGTGCCAGTAGTATCGACAGGGTTCAGCCCCAGCATTTT
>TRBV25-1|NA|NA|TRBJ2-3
CASSERGGKADTQYF
TGTGCCAGCAGTGAACGTGGCGGGAAGGCAGATACGCAGTATTTT
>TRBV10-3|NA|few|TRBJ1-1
CAARADLNTEAFF
TGTGCCGCTCGAGCGGACTTGAACACTGAAGCTTTCTTT
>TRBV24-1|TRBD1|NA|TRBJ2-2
CATSDSRDRGRFAGELFF
TGTGCCACCAGTGATTCCCGGGACAGGGGGCGGTTCGCCGGGGAGCTGTTTTTT
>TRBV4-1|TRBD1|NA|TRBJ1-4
CASSDDRGNEKLFF
TGCGCCAGCAGCGATGACAGGGGGAATGAAAAACTGTTTTTT
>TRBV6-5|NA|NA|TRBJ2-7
CASSYSISGVEQYF
TGTGCCAGCAGTTACTCGATATCAGGGGTCGAGCAGTACTTC
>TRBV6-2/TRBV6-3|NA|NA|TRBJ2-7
CASSYLYFGQHGTKGEQYF
TGTGCCAGCAGTTATTTGTATTTCGGACAGCATGGGACAAAAGGGGAGCAGTACTTC
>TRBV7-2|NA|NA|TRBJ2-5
CASSNRPLGSGGETQYF
TGTGCCAGCAGCAACCGCCCCCTAGGCTCCGGGGGTGAGACCCAGTACTTC
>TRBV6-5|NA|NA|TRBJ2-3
CASSYHRASTDTQYF
TGTGCCAGCAGTTACCACAGGGCTAGCACAGATACGCAGTATTTT
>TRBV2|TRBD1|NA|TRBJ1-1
CASRGQGAKAFF
TGTGCCAGCAGGGGACAGGGGGCTAAGGCTTTCTTT
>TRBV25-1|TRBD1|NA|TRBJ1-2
CASSEYGTGPDYGYTF
TGTGCCAGCAGTGAATACGGGACAGGGCCGGACTATGGCTACACCTTC
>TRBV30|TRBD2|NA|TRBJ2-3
CAWSAGRPVDTQYF
TGTGCCTGGAGTGCCGGGAGGCCGGTGGATACGCAGTATTTT